This T cell receptor (beta chain) was recovered during a study of PD-1 blockade in classical Hodgkin lymphoma (dated by TCRdb to the early 2020s). For the wider study: Nivolumab dosing was 3 mg/kg intravenously every 2 weeks, continuing until either disease progression or unacceptable toxicity. To define a peripheral blood immune signature of response to PD-1 blockade in classical Hodgkin lymphoma, the study combined TCR beta sequencing with CyTOF. The research as a whole found: Baseline diversity similar to that of newly diagnosed patients was observed in trial patients achieving complete response, whereas significantly lower diversity was observed in partial responders and progressors. Newly diagnosed patients were reported to have lower baseline TCR diversity than healthy donors, and relapsed/refractory patients were reported to have lower baseline TCR diversity still. Diversity was lower in patients who began nivolumab less than 1 year after ASCT, so these patients were left out of later analyses to avoid confounding by immune reconstitution. Only a single clinical trial cohort was studied, and what caused the repertoire differences, possibly disease activity or prior therapy, remained undefined. CD4+ but not CD8+ TCR diversity rose significantly by C4D1 (p=0.0027 vs p=0.16), most apparent in complete responders (p=0.02).

Sample time point, as interpreted from the label and publication: cycle 4 day 1 (C4D1), after 5 to 7 weeks of nivolumab. All trial patients had relapsed after autologous stem cell transplantation, with cohorts A, B and C differing in prior brentuximab vedotin exposure. The trial cohort included fewer than 65 patients with relapsed/refractory classical Hodgkin lymphoma, and each patient had a best overall response of complete response, partial response or progressive disease. In the multi-cohort phase II CheckMate 205 trial, trial patients received single-agent nivolumab. An independent review committee assessed best overall response using the 2007 International Working Group response criteria. Trial PBMCs were collected just before the start of nivolumab (C1D1) and during therapy at cycle 2 day 1 and cycle 4 day 1. Peripheral blood was collected in 8 mL Vacutainer Cell Preparation Tubes, from which PBMCs were isolated by centrifugation and then cryopreserved.

The CDR3 contains 14 residues, cysteine and phenylalanine counted. Here the CDR3 DNA is all that survives: 42 bases in frame from base 1. Taken from the germline V gene (reference sequence), the CDR1 and CDR2 loops are LNHDA and SQIVND. Trimming takes 1 base from V and 1 base from J, and the germline ends sit 8 bases apart. The Qiagen DNeasy kit was used to extract genomic DNA both from unsorted PBMCs and from the negatively selected CD4+ and CD8+ fractions. Using primers that anneal to V and J segments, immunoSEQ multiplex PCR amplified the TCR beta CDR3 regions. Amplification bias was minimized using a synthetic immune receptor repertoire, and residual bias was removed computationally after sequencing. For the original study's pipeline: Repertoire diversity was quantified as the Shannon entropy index using custom Python scripts. Unsorted, CD4+ and CD8+ repertoires were analyzed separately, except in combined analyses where CD4+ and CD8+ sequences were merged in silico. A clone was considered expanded if an increase in frequency of at least 2-fold after treatment relative to C1D1 was found, and a pseudocount of 0.5 was applied to clones undetected at baseline. Clones with 0 or 1 copy at C1D1 were defined as singleton clones, while clones with 2 or more copies were defined as non-singleton clones. By matching protein sequences in sorted samples from the same patient, clones expanded in unsorted samples were annotated as CD4+, CD8+ or unknown. Diversity changes from C1D1 to C4D1 were tested in paired samples using Wilcoxon tests. TCRdb's version of the immuneACCESS table is confined to in-frame rearrangements and falls short of the full clone set. An unresolved V gene accounts for under half of the shortfall where checked; the remainder is of unknown origin. The V and J calls and clone size come from that table; D and trimming were worked out from the DNA. The sample records 25,000 to 35,000 clones, over 75% of which are singletons. The ten most abundant clones make up 16% of the sample.

A word on this clone: Its binding antigen is unknown. Base quality data are lacking; no much larger clone is found one base away.

Here the sequenced sample was peripheral blood mononuclear cells (PBMCs), taken before the fourth cycle of nivolumab. The clonotype originates from a human donor with classical Hodgkin lymphoma. The chain links TRBV19 with TRBJ2-7, with the D gene not clear enough to name. DNA sequence: TGTGCCAGTAGTATAGGCCCCCAGTCCTACGAGCAGTACTTC. This is translated as CASSIGPQSYEQYF.